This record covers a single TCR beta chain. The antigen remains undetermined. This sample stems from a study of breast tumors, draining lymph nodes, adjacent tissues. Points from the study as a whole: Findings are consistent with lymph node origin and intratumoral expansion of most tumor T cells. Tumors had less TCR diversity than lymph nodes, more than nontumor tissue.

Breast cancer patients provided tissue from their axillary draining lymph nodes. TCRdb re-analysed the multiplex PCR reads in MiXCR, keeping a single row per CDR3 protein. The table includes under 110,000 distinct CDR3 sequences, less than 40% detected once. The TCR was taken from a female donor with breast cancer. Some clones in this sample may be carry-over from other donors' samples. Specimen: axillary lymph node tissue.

Here the CDR3 reads CASSWTCNSPLHF. The CDR3 DNA is TGTGCCAGCAGCTGGACATGTAATTCACCCCTCCACTTT. The rearrangement uses TRBV7-2 and TRBJ1-6, with a weak D call TRBD1 (5 bases). This CDR3 is 13 amino acids long. Trimming left V 4 bases short and J 6 bases short, with 7 bases between. Germline V gene sequence: CDR1 SGHTA, CDR2 FQGNSA.